This T cell receptor beta chain was documented in a study of blood T cell repertoires in COVID-19. About the research overall: Samples taken during acute and convalescent COVID-19 were collected in the United States, Italy and Spain. The analysed material was cDNA or gDNA that came from T cells, B-cell-depleted T cells, or PBMCs.

TCRdb's copy holds only in-frame clones and misses some; the assay was immunoSEQ multiplex PCR. The data show under 200,000 clones, with about three quarters seen just once and about 3% held by the top ten. Between the trimmed V and J ends, which lost 5 bases and 1 base, there was a span of 8 bases. Germline CDR1 and CDR2: SGHTA and FQGNSA. CDR3 length: 13 residues. The receptor comes from a man between 65 and 80 years old with acute or convalescent COVID-19. Material: peripheral blood. V is TRBV7-2 and J is TRBJ1-1; a weak D match, TRBD1 (6 bases). The CDR3 nucleotides read TGTGCCAGCAGCACGGACAGGAACACTGAAGCTTTCTTT. It is translated as CASSTDRNTEAFF. Full variable domain (rest looked up from reference TRBV7-2 and TRBJ1-1): GAGVSQSPSNKVTEKGKDVELRCDPISGHTALYWYRQSLGQGLEFLIYFQGNSAPDKSGLPSDRFSAERTGGSVSTLTIQRTQQEDSAVYLCASSTDRNTEAFFGQGTRLTVV.